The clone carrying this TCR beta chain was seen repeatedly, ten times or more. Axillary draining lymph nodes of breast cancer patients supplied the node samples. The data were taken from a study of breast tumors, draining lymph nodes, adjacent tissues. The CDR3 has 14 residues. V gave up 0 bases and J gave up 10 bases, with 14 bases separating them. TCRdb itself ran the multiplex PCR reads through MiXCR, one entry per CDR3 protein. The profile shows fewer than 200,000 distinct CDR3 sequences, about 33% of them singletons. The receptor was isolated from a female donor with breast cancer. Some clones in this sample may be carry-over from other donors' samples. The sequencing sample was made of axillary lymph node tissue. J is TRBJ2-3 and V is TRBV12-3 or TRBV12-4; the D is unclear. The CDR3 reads CASSLATPSESQYF. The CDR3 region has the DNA TGTGCCAGCAGTTTAGCAACCCCGTCGGAGTCGCAGTATTTT.